This T cell receptor beta chain derives from a study of blood T cell repertoires in COVID-19. In the study overall: Material from acute and convalescent COVID-19 was sourced from the United States, Italy and Spain.

Trimming took 8 bases from V and 0 from J, leaving 19 bases between them. The CDR3 sequence is 17 residues long. Germline V CDR1 and CDR2: LNHDA, SQIVND (reference sequence). Produced via immunoSEQ multiplex PCR; TCRdb's table is partial and in-frame only. The data hold fewer than 300,000 clones, with about 87% observed a single time. The rearrangement uses TRBV19 and TRBJ1-4; TRBD1 is a possible D gene (6 bases). The sequencing sample was made of peripheral blood. This TCR was recovered from a woman aged 45-59 years with acute or convalescent COVID-19. The CDR3 sequence is CASSRGWGTTTNEKLFF. Written as DNA, the CDR3 is TGTGCCAGTTCTCGAGGGTGGGGGACAACAACTAATGAAAAACTGTTTTTT.